The 19 T cell receptor beta chains in this list originate from one sample, sequenced in a study of post-analysis software for immune sequencing data. Their antigens are not known. Study observations and caveats: Patients showed TRBV5-6, TRBV5-1 and TRBV20-1 among roughly 5 TRBV segments more frequent than in controls.

Every TCR beta cDNA library bore unique molecular identifiers. TCRdb re-derived calls from the PCR reads in MiXCR, one entry per CDR3 protein. The sample has about 200,000 distinct CDR3 sequences, 29% seen once. Material: blood. Every receptor here comes from a girl aged 2 to 17 with multiple sclerosis.

This clonotype was picked up a small number of times. Possible read error: a much larger clone is one base away. The CDR3 coding sequence is TGTGCCAGCAGTTTGACGGGAGTGGACAATGAGCAGTACTTC. It specifies CASSLTGVDNEQYF. V usage is TRBV12-3 or TRBV12-4 and J usage is TRBJ2-5, with D possibly TRBD2 on 6 matching bases. CDR3 length: 14 amino acids. V lost 3 bases and J lost 11, with 19 bases in between.

In this sample, this clonotype turned up many times. The genes are TRBV20-1 and TRBJ2-3, with a possible D match to TRBD2 (6 bases). V lost 3 bases, J lost 6 bases, and 13 bases lay in between. The germline gives CDR1 DFQATT, CDR2 SNEGSKA (reference sequence). The CDR3 length is 13 residues. CDR3 nucleotides: TGCAGTGCTAGTTCGACTAGTGGTGATACGCAGTATTTT. This sequence encodes CSASSTSGDTQYF.

In its sample, this clonotype was seen a few times. The V and J genes are TRBV13 and TRBJ1-1; TRBD1 matches at 9 bases. With 6 bases clipped from V and 4 bases from J, the junction kept 3 bases outside the gene matches. Germline CDR1 and CDR2: PRHDT and FYEKMQ (reference sequence). CDR3 size: 13 residues. The CDR3 loop is CASSDRGSTEAFF. CDR3 in DNA: TGTGCCAGCAGTGACAGGGGGAGCACTGAAGCTTTCTTT.

This clonotype was picked up many times. V and J are TRBV29-1 and TRBJ2-4; D remains unclear. V lost 0 bases to trimming and J lost 6 bases, with 12 bases between them. Germline V gene data show CDR1 as SQVTM and CDR2 as ANQGSEA. The CDR3 runs to 14 residues. The CDR3 here is CSVEDLQLANIQYF. The CDR3 DNA follows: TGCAGCGTTGAAGATCTACAGTTGGCAAACATTCAGTACTTC.

This clonotype was picked up a small number of times. This chain joins TRBV2 and TRBJ2-7; D is ambiguous. The CDR3 length is 13 residues. V lost 2 bases and J 1 base, leaving 6 bases between the germline ends. Looked up from germline, CDR1 is SNHLY and CDR2 is FYNNEI. The CDR3 nucleotides read TGTGCCAGCAGTGAACAGGTTTCCTACGAGCAGTACTTC. Its protein is CASSEQVSYEQYF. Full variable domain (remainder filled in from reference TRBV2 and TRBJ2-7): EPEVTQTPSHQVTQMGQEVILRCVPISNHLYFYWYRQILGQKVEFLVSFYNNEISEKSEIFDDQFSVERPDGSNFTLKIRSTKLEDSAMYFCASSEQVSYEQYFGPGTRLTVT.

This clonotype was picked up a small number of times. CDR3 bases: TGTGCCAGCAGCCCCTTCTCATACGAGCAGTACTTC. It translates to CASSPFSYEQYF. This chain links TRBV2 with TRBJ2-7; D is unclear. From germline, CDR1 is SNHLY and CDR2 FYNNEI. The V gene lost 6 bases and the J gene lost 4 bases, with 10 bases spanning the gap. CDR3 length: 12 residues.

The gene calls are TRBV20-1 and TRBJ1-1, with 10 bases fitting TRBD1. CDR1 and CDR2 (germline): DFQATT, SNEGSKA (reference sequence). The V gene end was trimmed by 5 bases and the J gene end by 4 bases; junction bases not matched to a gene: 16. The CDR3 is 17 amino acids. The CDR3: CSAPGTGVFIRGTEAFF. DNA for the CDR3: TGCAGTGCTCCAGGGACAGGGGTTTTCATTAGGGGCACTGAAGCTTTCTTT.

This chain links TRBV20-1 with TRBJ2-1; TRBD2 agrees at 9 bases. The CDR3 length is 15 residues. V was clipped by 3 bases and J by 6 bases; unmatched bases: 9. The germline gives CDR1 DFQATT, CDR2 SNEGSKA (reference sequence). CDR3 loop: CSARSQRGAGNEQFF. The CDR3 DNA is TGCAGTGCTAGGAGTCAGCGGGGGGCGGGCAATGAGCAGTTCTTC.

The rearrangement links TRBV18 to TRBJ1-4, with unresolved D. V shed 0 bases and J shed 2 bases, with 4 bases lying between them. CDR1 is KGHSH, CDR2 LQKENI, per germline. The length of the CDR3 is 14 residues. The CDR3 sequence: CASSPPTTNEKLFF. CDR3 nucleotide sequence: TGTGCCAGCTCACCACCGACTACTAATGAAAAACTGTTTTTT.

V and J are TRBV6-1 and TRBJ2-3, with 9 bases fitting TRBD1. This CDR3 has 13 amino acids. With V trimmed by 8 bases and J by 4 bases, 4 bases remained unmatched. Germline CDR1 is MNHNS and CDR2 is SASEGT. The CDR3 loop is CASRDREPDTQYF. CDR3 bases: TGTGCCAGCCGGGACAGGGAGCCAGATACGCAGTATTTT.

This clonotype was seen at least ten times. This sequence joins TRBV12-3 or TRBV12-4 and TRBJ2-7; 12 nucleotides align to TRBD2. This CDR3 spans 15 amino acids. The V gene end was trimmed by 5 bases and the J gene end by 6 bases; junction bases not matched to a gene: 8. The CDR3 protein is CASSPALAGGSEQYF. CDR3 in DNA: TGTGCCAGCAGTCCAGCCCTAGCGGGAGGGTCCGAGCAGTACTTC.

This clonotype was seen only once. A junction boundary mismatches the germline segment, possibly from a read error. The chain joins TRBV5-1 to TRBJ1-4; maybe TRBD1 (6 bases). The CDR3 is made up of 15 amino acids. CDR1 and CDR2 (germline): SGHRS, YFSETQ. DNA for the CDR3: TGCGCCAGCGGCTTGGAGGGGGTGGAAGGTGAAAAACTGTTTTTT. It yields the protein CASGLEGVEGEKLFF.

The chain recombines TRBV12-3 or TRBV12-4 with TRBJ1-6; possibly TRBD1 for D (5 bases). With 3 bases removed from V and 9 bases from J, the gap between germline ends came to 15 bases. CDR3 length equals 15 residues. DNA of the CDR3: TGTGCCAGCAGTTTGGGGCGGCGGGGGGGTTCACCCCTCCACTTT. Its translation: CASSLGRRGGSPLHF.

This clonotype was seen only a few times. The rearrangement uses TRBV13 and TRBJ2-1; TRBD1 might be the D (6 bases). Germline V gene data show CDR1 as PRHDT and CDR2 as FYEKMQ (reference sequence). Trimming left V 0 bases short and J 9 bases short, with 12 bases between. This CDR3 comprises 14 residues. CDR3 nucleotides: TGTGCCAGCAGCTTAGGAGGGGGAGACAGTGAGCAGTTCTTC. Translated, it gives CASSLGGGDSEQFF.

A single count supports this clonotype. One base away lies a much larger clone, so this may be a sequencing read error. J is TRBJ2-5 and V is TRBV21-1; the table gives TRBD2 as D, unverified against the DNA. TRBV21-1 is a listed pseudogene. The CDR3 is 17 amino acids. CDR3: CASSKEENNGRAETQYF. The DNA for the CDR3 is TGTGCCAGCAGCAAAGAAGAGAACAACGGGAGGGCAGAGACCCAGTACTTC.

This clonotype occurred a few times. This may be a read error: a much more frequent sequence differs by one nucleotide. This rearrangement joins TRBV29-1 to TRBJ2-7, with 8 bases lining up with TRBD1. After removal of 4 bases from V and 12 bases from J, the junction contained 11 bases not matched to a gene. This CDR3 is built from 12 residues. CDR1 is SQVTM and CDR2 is ANQGSEA in the germline V gene. CDR3 nucleotide sequence: TGCAGCGTTGTACAGGGGGTAAAGACCCGGTACTTC. Translated, it gives CSVVQGVKTRYF.

This clonotype was detected ten times or more. The gene calls are TRBV12-3 or TRBV12-4 and TRBJ2-7; no firm D call. The ends were cut back, 0 bases at V and 6 bases at J, with 6 bases in the middle. CDR3 length equals 12 residues. The CDR3 DNA reads TGTGCCAGCAGTTTAGCCTCGGCCGAGCAGTACTTC. Translation gives CASSLASAEQYF.

This clonotype has only a few counts. The V gene is TRBV5-1, the J gene TRBJ1-1, with unresolved D. From germline, CDR1 is SGHRS and CDR2 YFSETQ. Trimming stripped 4 bases from V and 1 base from J, with 11 bases between. CDR3 length: 14 amino acids. DNA of the CDR3: TGCGCCAGCAGCCTCCCTAGTTCGAACACTGAAGCTTTCTTT. It is translated as CASSLPSSNTEAFF.

This clonotype showed up many times. The V and J genes are TRBV5-1 and TRBJ2-1, with a tentative D call TRBD2 (6 bases). The CDR3 loop spans 14 amino acids. V was cut by 2 bases and J by 9 bases, with 15 bases left in between. Germline loops: CDR1 SGHRS, CDR2 YFSETQ. CDR3 nucleotide sequence: TGCGCCAGCAGCTTTTTCCCTCGGGAGAGTGAGCAGTTCTTC. This encodes CASSFFPRESEQFF.